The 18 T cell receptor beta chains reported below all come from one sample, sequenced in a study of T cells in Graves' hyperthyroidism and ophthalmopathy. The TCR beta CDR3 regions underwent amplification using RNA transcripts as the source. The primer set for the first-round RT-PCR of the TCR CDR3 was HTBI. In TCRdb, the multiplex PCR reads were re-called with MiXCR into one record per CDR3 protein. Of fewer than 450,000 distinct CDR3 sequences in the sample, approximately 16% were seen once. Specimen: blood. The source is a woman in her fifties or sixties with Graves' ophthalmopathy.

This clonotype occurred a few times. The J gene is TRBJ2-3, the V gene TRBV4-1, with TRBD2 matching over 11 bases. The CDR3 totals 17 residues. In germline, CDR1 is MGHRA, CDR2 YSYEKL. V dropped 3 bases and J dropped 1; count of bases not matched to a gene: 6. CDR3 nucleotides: TGCGCCAGCAGCCAGGAAATGGGACTAGCGGGCACAGATACGCAGTATTTT. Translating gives CASSQEMGLAGTDTQYF.

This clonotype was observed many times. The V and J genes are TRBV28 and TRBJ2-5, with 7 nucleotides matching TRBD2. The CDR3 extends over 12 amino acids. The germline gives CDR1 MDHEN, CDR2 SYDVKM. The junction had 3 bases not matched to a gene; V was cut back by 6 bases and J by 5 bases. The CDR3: CASRVGGETQYF. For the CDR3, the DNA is TGTGCCAGCAGGGTGGGAGGGGAGACCCAGTACTTC. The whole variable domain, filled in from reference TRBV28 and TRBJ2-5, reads DVKVTQSSRYLVKRTGEKVFLECVQDMDHENMFWYRQDPGLGLRLIYFSYDVKMKEKGDIPEGYSVSREKKERFSLILESASTNQTSMYLCASRVGGETQYFGPGTRLLVL.

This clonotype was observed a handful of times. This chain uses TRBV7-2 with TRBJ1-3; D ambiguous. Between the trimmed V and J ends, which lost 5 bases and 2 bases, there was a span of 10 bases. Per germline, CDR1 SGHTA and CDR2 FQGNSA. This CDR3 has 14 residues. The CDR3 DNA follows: TGTGCCAGCAGCGTAGTCGAAGCTGGAAACACCATATATTTT. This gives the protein CASSVVEAGNTIYF.

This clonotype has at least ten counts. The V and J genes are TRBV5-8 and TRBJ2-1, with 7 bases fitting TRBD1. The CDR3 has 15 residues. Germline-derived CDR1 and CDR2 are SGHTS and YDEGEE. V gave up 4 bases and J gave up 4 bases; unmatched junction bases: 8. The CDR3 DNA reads TGTGCCAGCAGCCCCGGACAGGACCCATACAATGAGCAGTTCTTC. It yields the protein CASSPGQDPYNEQFF.

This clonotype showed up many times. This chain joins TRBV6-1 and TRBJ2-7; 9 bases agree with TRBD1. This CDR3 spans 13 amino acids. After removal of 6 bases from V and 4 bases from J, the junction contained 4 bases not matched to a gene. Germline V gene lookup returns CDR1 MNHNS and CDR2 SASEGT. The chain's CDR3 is CASRTGTGYEQYF. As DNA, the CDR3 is TGTGCCAGCAGAACCGGGACAGGGTACGAGCAGTACTTC.

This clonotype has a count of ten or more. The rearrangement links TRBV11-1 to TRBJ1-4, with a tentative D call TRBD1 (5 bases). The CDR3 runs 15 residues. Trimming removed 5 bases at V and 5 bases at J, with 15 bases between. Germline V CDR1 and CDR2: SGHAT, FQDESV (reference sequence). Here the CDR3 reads CASSVEGLKNEKLFF. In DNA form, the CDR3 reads TGTGCCAGCAGCGTAGAGGGACTGAAAAATGAAAAACTGTTTTTT.

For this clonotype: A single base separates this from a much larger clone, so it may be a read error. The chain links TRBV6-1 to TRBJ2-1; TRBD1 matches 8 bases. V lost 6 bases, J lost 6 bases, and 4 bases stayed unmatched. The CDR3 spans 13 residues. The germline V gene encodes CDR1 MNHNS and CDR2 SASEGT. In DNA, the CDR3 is TGTGCCAGCAGCCAGGGGGCCTCCAATGAGCAGTTCTTC. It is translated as CASSQGASNEQFF.

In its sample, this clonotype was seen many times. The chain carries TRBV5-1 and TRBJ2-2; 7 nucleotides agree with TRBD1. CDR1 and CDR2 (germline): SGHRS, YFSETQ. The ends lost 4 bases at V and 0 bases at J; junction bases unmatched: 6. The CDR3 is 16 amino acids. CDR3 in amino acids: CASSVTGNPNTGELFF. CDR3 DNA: TGCGCCAGCAGCGTGACAGGGAACCCGAACACCGGGGAGCTGTTTTTT. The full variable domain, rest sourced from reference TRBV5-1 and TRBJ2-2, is KAGVTQTPRYLIKTRGQQVTLSCSPISGHRSVSWYQQTPGQGLQFLFEYFSETQRNKGNFPGRFSGRQFSNSRSEMNVSTLELGDSALYLCASSVTGNPNTGELFFGEGSRLTVL.

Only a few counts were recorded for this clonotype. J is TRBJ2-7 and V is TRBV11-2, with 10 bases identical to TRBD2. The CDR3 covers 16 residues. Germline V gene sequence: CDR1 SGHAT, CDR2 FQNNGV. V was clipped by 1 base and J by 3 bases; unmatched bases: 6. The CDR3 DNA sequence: TGTGCCAGCAGCTTAGGGAGACTAGCGGGTGGCTACGAGCAGTACTTC. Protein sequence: CASSLGRLAGGYEQYF. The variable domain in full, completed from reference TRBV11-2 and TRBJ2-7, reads EAGVAQSPRYKIIEKRQSVAFWCNPISGHATLYWYQQILGQGPKLLIQFQNNGVVDDSQLPKDRFSAERLKGVDSTLKIQPAKLEDSAVYLCASSLGRLAGGYEQYFGPGTRLTVT.

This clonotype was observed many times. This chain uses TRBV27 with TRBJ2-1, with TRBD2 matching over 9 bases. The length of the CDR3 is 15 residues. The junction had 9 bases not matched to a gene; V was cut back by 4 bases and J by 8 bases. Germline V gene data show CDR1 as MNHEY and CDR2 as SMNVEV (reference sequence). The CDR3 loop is CASSSLAGLQDEQFF. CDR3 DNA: TGTGCCAGCAGTTCTCTAGCGGGACTTCAGGATGAGCAGTTCTTC.

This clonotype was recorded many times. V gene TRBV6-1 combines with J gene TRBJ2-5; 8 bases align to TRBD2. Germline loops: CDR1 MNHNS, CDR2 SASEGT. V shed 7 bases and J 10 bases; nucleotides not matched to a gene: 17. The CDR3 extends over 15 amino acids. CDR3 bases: TGTGCCAGCACCCTAACAAGCGGGGGACGGTTGGGCCAGTACTTC. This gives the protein CASTLTSGGRLGQYF.

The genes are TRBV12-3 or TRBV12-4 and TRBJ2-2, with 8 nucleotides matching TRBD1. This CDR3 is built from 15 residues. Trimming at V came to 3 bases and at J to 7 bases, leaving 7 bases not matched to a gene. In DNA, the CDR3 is TGTGCCAGCAGTTTTCTGGGACAGGTCAACGGGGAGCTGTTTTTT. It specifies CASSFLGQVNGELFF.

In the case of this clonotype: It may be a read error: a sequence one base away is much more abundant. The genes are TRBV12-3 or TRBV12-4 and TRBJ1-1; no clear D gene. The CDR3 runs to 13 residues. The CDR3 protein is CTSSFAGNTEAFF. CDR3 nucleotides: TGTACCAGCAGTTTTGCAGGGAACACTGAAGCTTTCTTT.

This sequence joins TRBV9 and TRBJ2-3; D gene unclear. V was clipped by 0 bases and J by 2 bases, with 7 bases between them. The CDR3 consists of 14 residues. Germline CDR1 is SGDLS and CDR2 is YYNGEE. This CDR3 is CASSVGAITDTQYF. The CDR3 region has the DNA TGTGCCAGCAGCGTAGGGGCCATCACAGATACGCAGTATTTT. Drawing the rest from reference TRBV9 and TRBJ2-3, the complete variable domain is DSGVTQTPKHLITATGQRVTLRCSPRSGDLSVYWYQQSLDQGLQFLIQYYNGEERAKGNILERFSAQQFPDLHSELNLSSLELGDSALYFCASSVGAITDTQYFGPGTRLTVL.

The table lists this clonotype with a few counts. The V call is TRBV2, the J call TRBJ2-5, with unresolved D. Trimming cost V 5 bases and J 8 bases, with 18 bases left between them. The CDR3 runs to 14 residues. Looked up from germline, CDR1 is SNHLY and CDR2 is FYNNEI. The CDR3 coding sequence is TGTGCCAGCAGTTCCGGGCCCTTAGAGGTCACCCAGTACTTC. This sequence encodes CASSSGPLEVTQYF.

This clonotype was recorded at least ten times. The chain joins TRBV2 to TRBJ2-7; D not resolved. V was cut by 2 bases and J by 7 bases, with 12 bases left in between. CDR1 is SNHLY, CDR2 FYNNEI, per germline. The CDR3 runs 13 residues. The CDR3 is CASSESRPGEQYF. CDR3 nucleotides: TGTGCCAGCAGTGAATCGAGGCCCGGGGAGCAGTACTTC.

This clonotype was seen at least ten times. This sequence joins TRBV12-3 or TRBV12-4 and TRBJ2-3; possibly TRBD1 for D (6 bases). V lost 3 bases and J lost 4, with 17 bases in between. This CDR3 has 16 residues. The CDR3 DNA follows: TGTGCCAGCAGTTTCGGGTCTGGGGGCGCGGCAGATACGCAGTATTTT. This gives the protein CASSFGSGGAADTQYF.

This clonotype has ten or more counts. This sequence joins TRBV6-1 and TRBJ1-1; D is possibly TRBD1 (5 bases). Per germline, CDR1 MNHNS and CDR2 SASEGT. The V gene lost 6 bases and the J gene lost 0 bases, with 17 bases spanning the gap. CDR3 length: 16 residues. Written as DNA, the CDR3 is TGTGCCAGCAGGCCCCGGGACCAATTAATGAACACTGAAGCTTTCTTT. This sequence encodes CASRPRDQLMNTEAFF.